The sequence of this T cell receptor (beta chain) was determined in a study of blood T cell repertoires in COVID-19. Looking at the study overall: Sources were T cells, B-cell-depleted T cells, or PBMCs; the material itself was cDNA or gDNA.

The method was immunoSEQ multiplex PCR; TCRdb's version includes in-frame clones alone and lacks a portion of them. The sample has approximately 50,000 clones; around 80% are singletons. The length of the CDR3 is 14 residues. CDR1 is MNHEY, CDR2 SVGAGI, per germline. Trimming cost V 6 bases and J 12 bases; bases outside gene matches: 9. The J gene is TRBJ1-6, the V gene TRBV6-5; TRBD1 aligns across 9 bases. Material: peripheral blood. This TCR was sampled from a man aged 70-80 years with acute or convalescent COVID-19. The CDR3 nucleotides read TGTGCCAGCAGCGACGGACAGGGGTCTTTACCCCTCCACTTT. Translating gives CASSDGQGSLPLHF.